Detailed here is one T cell receptor beta chain. This specimen comes from a study of blood T cell repertoires in COVID-19. Study-wide background: Sources were T cells, B-cell-depleted T cells, or PBMCs; the material itself was cDNA or gDNA.

Only in-frame clones appear in the TCRdb table, and some are missing; sequencing was by immunoSEQ multiplex PCR. The sample has some 180,000 clones; approximately 85% are singletons. This CDR3 is built from 15 residues. In germline, CDR1 is SGHNT, CDR2 YYREEE (reference sequence). Trimming removed 0 bases at V and 4 bases at J, with 10 bases between. The clonotype originates from a man in his forties or fifties who had recovered from COVID-19. Input material: PBMCs or T cells enriched from blood (not recorded which). This rearrangement joins TRBV5-4 to TRBJ2-2, with a tentative D call TRBD1 (6 bases). For the CDR3, the DNA is TGTGCCAGCAGCTTGGAATCAGGGGCCACCGGGGAGCTGTTTTTT. Amino acid sequence: CASSLESGATGELFF.